The clone carrying this T cell receptor beta chain was observed many times. The target antigen is unknown. Used for diagnoses were clinical symptoms, serum thyroxine and TRAb, thyroid ultrasound and orbital computed tomography. A roughly 9.3 ml volume of fresh peripheral blood provided the PBMCs. The data were obtained in a study of T cells in Graves' hyperthyroidism and ophthalmopathy. The study, taken as a whole, reports: A model built on 13 V-J features separated ophthalmopathy from stable hyperthyroidism.

RNA transcripts served as the template for amplifying TCR beta CDR3 regions. RT-PCR in the first round (using the HTBI primer set) targeted the TCR CDR3. Each CDR3 protein gets one entry after TCRdb re-called the multiplex PCR reads with MiXCR. The data show approximately 520,000 distinct CDR3 sequences, with around 22% seen just once and about 11% held by the top ten. Germline V gene sequence: CDR1 SQVTM, CDR2 ANQGSEA. The V and J ends lost 5 bases and 0 bases, in that order; junction bases with no gene match: 3. This CDR3 has 13 residues. This chain links TRBV29-1 with TRBJ2-7; 8 nucleotides match TRBD2. The TCR was taken from a woman in her twenties or thirties with Graves' ophthalmopathy. Sequencing was carried out using blood. CDR3 bases: TGCAGCGTTTGCGGGGGGAGCTCCTACGAGCAGTACTTC. It yields the protein CSVCGGSSYEQYF.